These 24 T cell receptor beta chains were sequenced from one sample in a study of preoperative IRX-2 immunotherapy in early breast cancer. Treatment in this sample: preoperative locoregional IRX-2 cytokine immunotherapy. Using immunoSEQ multiplex PCR, the repertoire was profiled, and TCRdb retains in-frame clones only, with some absent. Of about 62,000 clones in the sample, roughly 95% were seen once. This sample was obtained from a patient treated with IRX-2 immunotherapy. These receptors originate from a human donor with breast cancer.

The rearrangement links TRBV5-4 to TRBJ2-2; D unclear. The V gene's germline CDR1 is SGHNT and CDR2 YYREEE (reference sequence). This CDR3 has 17 amino acids. V was cut by 4 bases and J by 0 bases, with 16 bases left in between. The CDR3 DNA follows: TGTGCCAGCAGCCCCGGGTACTCCCATGCGAACACCGGGGAGCTGTTTTTT. Its translation: CASSPGYSHANTGELFF. Full variable domain (outside the CDR3, taken from reference TRBV5-4 and TRBJ2-2): ETGVTQSPTHLIKTRGQQVTLRCSSQSGHNTVSWYQQALGQGPQFIFQYYREEENGRGNFPPRFSGLQFPNYSSELNVNALELDDSALYLCASSPGYSHANTGELFFGEGSRLTVL.

The J gene is TRBJ1-5, the V gene TRBV19; possible D gene TRBD1, 6 bases. Germline CDR1 and CDR2: LNHDA and SQIVND (reference sequence). The germline V and J ends were trimmed by 8 bases and 0 bases, with 17 bases remaining between them. The CDR3 has 16 amino acids. CDR3 DNA sequence: TGTGCCAGTGGAGACAGGTCTCTTTATAGCAATCAGCCCCAGCATTTT. Translation gives CASGDRSLYSNQPQHF.

The chain has TRBV6-5 and TRBJ1-4; D is uncertain. V lost 6 bases to trimming and J lost 8 bases, with 16 bases between them. The CDR3 sequence is 14 residues long. Germline CDR1 reads MNHEY; CDR2 reads SVGAGI. CDR3 sequence: CASSLTVSGEKLFF. DNA of the CDR3: TGTGCCAGCAGCCTAACAGTTTCGGGAGAAAAACTGTTTTTT.

V gene TRBV6-4 combines with J gene TRBJ1-4; D gene uncertain. Germline assignment: CDR1 MRHNA and CDR2 SNTAGT. The V end lost 7 bases, the J end lost 2 bases, and 8 bases lay between the germline ends. The CDR3 sequence is 13 residues long. The CDR3 reads CASMRITNEKLFF. In nucleotides, the CDR3 is TGTGCCAGCATGAGGATCACTAATGAAAAACTGTTTTTT.

CDR3 sequence (DNA): TGTGCCAGCAGCTTTTCCCCGACAGTTTCCATTTCTCGGTACTTC. Protein sequence: CASSFSPTVSISRYF. The chain is built from TRBV11-2 and TRBJ2-4; maybe TRBD1 (5 bases). V was pared by 3 bases and J by 15 bases, with 24 bases between. The CDR3 extends over 15 amino acids. CDR1 is SGHAT, CDR2 FQNNGV, per germline.

This rearrangement joins TRBV5-5 to TRBJ2-7, with 12 bases aligning to TRBD2. J gave up 4 bases and V 5 bases, and 7 bases lay outside the gene matches. The germline gives CDR1 SGHKS, CDR2 YYEKEE (reference sequence). The CDR3 sequence is 15 residues long. The CDR3 sequence: CASRLPSGGAYEQYF. CDR3 coding DNA: TGTGCCAGCAGACTCCCTAGCGGGGGGGCTTACGAGCAGTACTTC.

The V gene is TRBV30, the J gene TRBJ2-7; TRBD2 aligns across 13 bases. CDR1 and CDR2 from the germline V gene are GTSNPN and SVGIG (reference sequence). The J segment lost 9 bases and the V segment lost 3 bases, leaving 8 bases of the junction unmatched. The CDR3 loop spans 14 amino acids. CDR3 bases: TGTGCCTGGAGCCCCACTAGCGGGAGGGCCGGGCAGTACTTC. Translation gives CAWSPTSGRAGQYF.

This clone was picked up one time. The V and J genes are TRBV19 and TRBJ2-3, with TRBD1 identical over 12 bases. The germline CDR1 and CDR2 sequences are LNHDA and SQIVND (reference sequence). The CDR3 extends over 15 amino acids. V lost 6 bases and J lost 5; bases outside the gene matches: 6. CDR3 sequence (DNA): TGTGCCAGTAGGGGGGACAGGGGGCGTGAAGATACGCAGTATTTT. The encoded protein is CASRGDRGREDTQYF. The variable domain in full, with the rest retrieved from reference TRBV19 and TRBJ2-3, is DGGITQSPKYLFRKEGQNVTLSCEQNLNHDAMYWYRQDPGQGLRLIYYSQIVNDFQKGDIAEGYSVSREKKESFPLTVTSAQKNPTAFYLCASRGDRGREDTQYFGPGTRLTVL.

This chain uses TRBV10-3 with TRBJ2-1, with 11 positions matching TRBD1. Germline V lookup: CDR1 ENHRY, CDR2 SYGVKD. CDR3 length: 20 residues. Trimming cost V 6 bases and J 3 bases; bases outside gene matches: 19. In DNA, the CDR3 is TGTGCCATCAGCTCTAACCCGGGACAGGGGGATTATTCGGTCTACAATGAGCAGTTCTTC. This codes for CAISSNPGQGDYSVYNEQFF.

This chain joins TRBV5-6 and TRBJ2-2; 7 nucleotides line up with TRBD2. The CDR3 loop spans 16 amino acids. The J segment lost 1 base and the V segment lost 4 bases, leaving 7 bases of the junction unmatched. Per the germline V gene, CDR1 is SGHDT and CDR2 is YYEEEE. The CDR3 bases are TGTGCCAGCAGCCTCCCCCTAGCGGTGAACACCGGGGAGCTGTTTTTT. Its translation: CASSLPLAVNTGELFF.

V is TRBV27 and J is TRBJ2-7; D gene ambiguous. V lost 2 bases and J lost 2, with 10 bases in between. The CDR3 contains 14 residues. From germline, CDR1 is MNHEY and CDR2 SMNVEV (reference sequence). This chain's CDR3 is CASSLGPKAYEQYF. The CDR3 DNA sequence: TGTGCCAGCAGTTTAGGGCCGAAAGCCTACGAGCAGTACTTC.

The V gene is TRBV7-3, the J gene TRBJ2-2; no reliable D call. CDR3 size: 17 residues. Germline values: CDR1 SGHTA, CDR2 FQGTGA. V was cut by 1 base and J by 0 bases, with 12 bases left in between. This CDR3 reads CASSLRLEHTNTGELFF. The DNA of the CDR3 is TGTGCCAGCAGCTTAAGGTTGGAACACACGAACACCGGGGAGCTGTTTTTT.

This chain joins TRBV7-8 and TRBJ2-7; 7 bases are a match to TRBD1. V lost 5 bases, J lost 0 bases, and 4 bases stayed unmatched. Germline V gives CDR1 SGHVS, CDR2 FQNEAQ. The CDR3 is 14 amino acids. CDR3 region: CASSPRGSSYEQYF. CDR3 sequence (DNA): TGTGCCAGCAGCCCCAGGGGGAGCTCCTACGAGCAGTACTTC.

V is TRBV5-4 and J is TRBJ2-7; the D gene could be TRBD1 or TRBD2 (5 bases each). CDR3 size: 14 residues. Trimming stripped 0 bases from V and 6 bases from J, with 13 bases between. Germline V gene sequence: CDR1 SGHNT, CDR2 YYREEE (reference sequence). The CDR3 region is CASSLDSYGGEQYF. The CDR3 DNA follows: TGTGCCAGCAGCTTGGATTCATATGGGGGCGAGCAGTACTTC.

CDR3 DNA sequence: TGTGCCAGCAGCCGGACAGGGACCGGGGAGCTGTTTTTT. This translates into CASSRTGTGELFF. The genes are TRBV11-3 and TRBJ2-2; the match to TRBD1 covers 8 bases. V was clipped by 5 bases and J by 5 bases; unmatched bases: 1. The CDR3 covers 13 residues. CDR1 and CDR2 from the germline V gene are SGHNT and YENEEA.

This sequence joins TRBV27 and TRBJ1-1, with a possible D match to TRBD1 (6 bases). Germline CDR1 MNHEY, CDR2 SMNVEV (reference sequence). The V end was cut by 2 bases, the J end by 6 bases, with 10 bases between. CDR3 size: 13 residues. The CDR3 spells CASSLVRGAEAFF. The CDR3 region has the DNA TGTGCCAGCAGTTTAGTCAGGGGCGCTGAAGCTTTCTTT.

CDR3 coding DNA: TGTGCCTGGAGGCCGGGGCCCGGGAATTCACCCCTCCACTTT. Translation gives CAWRPGPGNSPLHF. The chain employs TRBV30 and TRBJ1-6; perhaps TRBD1 as D (5 bases). Between the trimmed V and J ends, which lost 3 bases and 7 bases, there was a span of 13 bases. Germline V gene lookup returns CDR1 GTSNPN and CDR2 SVGIG (reference sequence). The CDR3 has 14 residues.

The V and J genes are TRBV4-3 and TRBJ1-2; D might be TRBD1 (6 bases). Germline values: CDR1 LGHNA, CDR2 YSLEER. The CDR3 is made up of 16 amino acids. With 0 bases removed from V and 8 bases from J, the gap between germline ends came to 19 bases. CDR3: CASSQEYRVRRDGYTF. The DNA for the CDR3 is TGCGCCAGCAGCCAAGAATACAGGGTACGTAGAGACGGCTACACCTTC.

V is TRBV28 and J is TRBJ1-2; weak D call: TRBD1 (5 bases). CDR3 size: 14 residues. Trimming removed 5 bases from V and 5 bases from J, with 15 bases in between. Germline V lookup: CDR1 MDHEN, CDR2 SYDVKM. For the CDR3, the DNA is TGTGCCAGCAGTCCAAATGGAGGGACGTATGGCTACACCTTC. Residues: CASSPNGGTYGYTF.

The chain couples TRBV9 to TRBJ2-7; the D is unclear. Germline CDR1 reads SGDLS; CDR2 reads YYNGEE. CDR3 length equals 12 residues. V was clipped by 0 bases and J by 5 bases, with 6 bases between them. The CDR3 DNA is TGTGCCAGCAGCGTAGGGTCGGACGAGCAGTACTTC. It is translated as CASSVGSDEQYF. Full variable domain (outside the CDR3, taken from reference TRBV9 and TRBJ2-7): DSGVTQTPKHLITATGQRVTLRCSPRSGDLSVYWYQQSLDQGLQFLIQYYNGEERAKGNILERFSAQQFPDLHSELNLSSLELGDSALYFCASSVGSDEQYFGPGTRLTVT.

The V call is TRBV27, the J call TRBJ2-1; possibly TRBD1 for D (5 bases). CDR1 and CDR2 from the germline V gene are MNHEY and SMNVEV (reference sequence). V was clipped by 7 bases and J by 10 bases, with 23 bases between them. The CDR3 sequence is 15 residues long. CDR3 amino acids: CASTSNWGALDEQFF. The CDR3 nucleotides are TGTGCCAGCACCTCGAATTGGGGCGCGCTGGACGAGCAGTTCTTC.

The count of this clone is one. The chain links TRBV19 to TRBJ2-3; weak D call: TRBD1 (6 bases). This CDR3 spans 15 amino acids. V was trimmed by 6 bases and J by 1 base, leaving 14 bases between them. CDR1 LNHDA and CDR2 SQIVND come from the germline V gene (reference sequence). CDR3 amino acids: CASSQQGSRTDTQYF. As DNA, the CDR3 is TGTGCCAGTAGCCAGCAGGGGTCCCGCACAGATACGCAGTATTTT.

The chain carries TRBV30 and TRBJ1-1; no firm D call. The germline CDR1 and CDR2 sequences are GTSNPN and SVGIG (reference sequence). This CDR3 is 12 amino acids long. Trimming left V 5 bases short and J 4 bases short, with 11 bases between. DNA of the CDR3: TGTGCCTGGGGACCAGTCGGCACTGAAGCTTTCTTT. Its translation: CAWGPVGTEAFF.

This clone appeared a single time. The J gene is TRBJ2-1, the V gene TRBV5-4; TRBD2 aligns across 8 bases. CDR1 and CDR2 (germline): SGHNT, YYREEE (reference sequence). CDR3 size: 14 residues. Germline trimming cut 8 bases from V and 3 bases from J; bases unmatched to any gene: 7. The CDR3 loop is CASGREGIYNEQFF. For the CDR3, the DNA is TGTGCCAGTGGTCGGGAGGGGATCTACAATGAGCAGTTCTTC.